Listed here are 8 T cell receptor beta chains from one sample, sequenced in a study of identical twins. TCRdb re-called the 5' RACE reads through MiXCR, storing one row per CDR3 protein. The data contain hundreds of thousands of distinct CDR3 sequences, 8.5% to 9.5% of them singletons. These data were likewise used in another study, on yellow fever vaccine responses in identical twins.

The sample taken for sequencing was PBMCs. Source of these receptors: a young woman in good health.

The CDR3 coding sequence is TGTGCCAGCAGCTTGAAGAGGGACACTGAAGCTTTCTTT. Translating it yields CASSLKRDTEAFF. The chain recombines TRBV7-9 with TRBJ1-1; D uncertain. Deletions cut 3 bases from V and 3 bases from J, with 8 bases between. This CDR3 region has 13 residues. Germline CDR1 reads SEHNR; CDR2 reads FQNEAQ (reference sequence).

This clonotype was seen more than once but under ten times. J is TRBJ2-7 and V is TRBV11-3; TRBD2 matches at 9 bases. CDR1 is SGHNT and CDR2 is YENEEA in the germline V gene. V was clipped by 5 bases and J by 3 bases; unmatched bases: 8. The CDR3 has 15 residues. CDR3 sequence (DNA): TGTGCCAGCAGCCGTAGCGGGAGTGAGGGCTACGAGCAGTACTTC. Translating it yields CASSRSGSEGYEQYF.

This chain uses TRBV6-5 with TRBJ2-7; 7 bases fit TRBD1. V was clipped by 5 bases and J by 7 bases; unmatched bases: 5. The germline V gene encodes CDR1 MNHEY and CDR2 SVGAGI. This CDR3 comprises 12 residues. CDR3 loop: CASSPDRLEQYF. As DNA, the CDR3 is TGTGCCAGCAGTCCGGACAGGTTGGAGCAGTACTTC.

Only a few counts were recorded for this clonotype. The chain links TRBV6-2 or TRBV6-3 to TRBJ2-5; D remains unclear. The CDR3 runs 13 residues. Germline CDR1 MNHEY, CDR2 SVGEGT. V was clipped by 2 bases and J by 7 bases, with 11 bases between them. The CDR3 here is CASSYTNGRTQYF. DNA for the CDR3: TGTGCCAGCAGTTACACAAACGGTCGGACCCAGTACTTC.

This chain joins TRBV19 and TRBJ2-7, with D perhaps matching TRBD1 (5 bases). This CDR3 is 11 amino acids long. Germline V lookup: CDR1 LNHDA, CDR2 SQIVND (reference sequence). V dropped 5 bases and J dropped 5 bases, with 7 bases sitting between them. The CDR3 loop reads CASSWGNEQYF. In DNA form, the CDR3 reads TGTGCCAGTAGTTGGGGCAACGAGCAGTACTTC.

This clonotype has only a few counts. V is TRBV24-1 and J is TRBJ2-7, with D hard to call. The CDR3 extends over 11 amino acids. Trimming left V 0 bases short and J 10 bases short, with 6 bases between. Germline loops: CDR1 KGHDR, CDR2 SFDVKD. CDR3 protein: CATSDLHEQYF. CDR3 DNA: TGTGCCACCAGTGATTTGCATGAACAGTACTTC.

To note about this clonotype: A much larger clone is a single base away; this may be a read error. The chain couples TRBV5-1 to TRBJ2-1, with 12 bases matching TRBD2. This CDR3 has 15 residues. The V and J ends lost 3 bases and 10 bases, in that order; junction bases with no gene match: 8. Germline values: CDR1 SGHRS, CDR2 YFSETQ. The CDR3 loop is CASSSVGTSGSEQFF. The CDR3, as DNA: TGCGCCAGCAGCTCCGTAGGGACTAGCGGGTCGGAGCAGTTCTTC.

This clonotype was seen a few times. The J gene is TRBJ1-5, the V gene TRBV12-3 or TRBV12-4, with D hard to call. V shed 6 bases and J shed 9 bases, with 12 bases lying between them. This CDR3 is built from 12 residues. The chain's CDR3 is CASSPVLGPQHF. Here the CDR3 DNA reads TGTGCCAGCAGCCCGGTCCTGGGGCCCCAGCATTTT.